This TCR beta chain was identified in a study of regulatory T cells in long-lasting Graves disease. In its sample, this clonotype was seen many times. Its antigen is unknown. Overall study findings and caveats: Persistent cases favored TRBV28, TRBJ1-2 and TRBJ2-5.

Time point: newly diagnosed GD, antithyroid drugs for less than 3 months. With RNA extracted from PBMCs as input, the TCR library was made. Trimming took off 4 bases at V and 5 bases at J, with 12 bases between the two ends. The CDR3 consists of 14 residues. In germline, CDR1 is MDHEN, CDR2 SYDVKM. Assembly of TCR beta libraries relied on iRepertoire HTBI primers together with Arm-PCR of CDR3 regions. In the source study's methods: Across the samples, identification revealed fewer than 75 TRBV and around 14 TRBJ segments. One entry per CDR3 protein results from TCRdb running MiXCR on the multiplex PCR reads. The V and J calls come from TCRdb's annotation, not from the publication. The data hold some 340,000 distinct CDR3 sequences, with over 9.5% observed a single time. The same sample was also studied in work on T cells in Graves' hyperthyroidism and ophthalmopathy.

This chain links TRBV28 with TRBJ2-1; TRBD2 is a possible D gene (5 bases). Sequenced here: peripheral blood mononuclear cells (PBMCs), sampled at new diagnosis, from a patient treated with antithyroid drugs. The receptor was derived from a woman aged 18 to 35 with Graves disease. The CDR3 region is CASSSTRKNNEQFF. The CDR3 DNA reads TGTGCCAGCAGTTCTACTAGGAAAAACAATGAGCAGTTCTTC.